Sequencing of this T cell receptor beta chain was carried out in a study of regulatory T cells in long-lasting Graves disease. Notes on the study in general: Newly diagnosed disease favored TRBV20-1 and TRBJ2-1 over persistent disease.

V gave up 4 bases and J gave up 2 bases, with 15 bases separating them. The CDR3 loop spans 15 amino acids. Germline loops: CDR1 LGHDT, CDR2 YNNKEL (reference sequence). As for time point: newly diagnosed GD, antithyroid drugs for less than 3 months. Researchers made the TCR library from RNA that was extracted from PBMCs. Clinicians diagnosed Graves' disease using American Thyroid Association guidelines. At least ten counts were recorded for this clonotype. Antigen unknown. The TCR beta library used iRepertoire HTBI primers with Arm-PCR amplification of CDR3. How the authors handled the data: In the combined samples, approximately 62 TRBV and more than twelve TRBJ segments were identified. From the multiplex PCR reads, TCRdb called clonotypes with MiXCR, one entry per CDR3 protein. Here the V and J calls rest on TCRdb's processing, not on the authors' analysis. Among fewer than 500,000 distinct CDR3 sequences listed, 15% to 20% were seen once.

This sample also belongs to another study, concerning T cells in Graves' hyperthyroidism and ophthalmopathy. From that study: Appearing also in blood were most of the thyroid clonotypes expanded above 0.001.

The material was peripheral blood mononuclear cells (PBMCs), obtained at new diagnosis, from a patient treated with antithyroid drugs. The receptor was isolated from a man aged 40-55 years with Graves disease. This sequence joins TRBV3-1 and TRBJ2-7; either TRBD1 or TRBD2 may fit D (6 bases each). The CDR3 region is CASSRGAGRTYEQYF. The DNA of the CDR3 is TGTGCCAGCAGCCGGGGGGCGGGAAGGACCTACGAGCAGTACTTC.